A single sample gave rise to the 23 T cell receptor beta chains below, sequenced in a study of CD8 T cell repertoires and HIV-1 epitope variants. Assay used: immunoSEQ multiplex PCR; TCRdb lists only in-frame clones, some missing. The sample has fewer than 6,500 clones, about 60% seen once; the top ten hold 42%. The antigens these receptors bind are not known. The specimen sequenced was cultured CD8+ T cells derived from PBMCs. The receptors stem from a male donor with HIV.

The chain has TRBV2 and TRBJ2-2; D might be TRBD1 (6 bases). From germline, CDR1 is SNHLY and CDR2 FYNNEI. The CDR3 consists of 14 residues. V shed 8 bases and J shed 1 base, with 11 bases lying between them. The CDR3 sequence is CASLGALNTGELFF. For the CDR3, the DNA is TGTGCCAGCTTGGGGGCCCTGAACACCGGGGAGCTGTTTTTT.

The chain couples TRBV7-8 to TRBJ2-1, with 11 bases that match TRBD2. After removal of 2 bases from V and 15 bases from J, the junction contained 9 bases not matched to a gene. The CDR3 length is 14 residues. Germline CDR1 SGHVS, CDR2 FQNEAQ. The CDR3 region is CASSLSPSGGPLFF. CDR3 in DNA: TGTGCCAGCAGCTTATCGCCTAGCGGGGGGCCCTTGTTCTTC.

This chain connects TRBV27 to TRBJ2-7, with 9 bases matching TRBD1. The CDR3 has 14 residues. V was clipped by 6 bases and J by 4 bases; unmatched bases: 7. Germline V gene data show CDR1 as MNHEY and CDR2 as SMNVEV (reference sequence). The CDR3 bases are TGTGCCAGCAGCTACACAGGGGGCGAGTACGAGCAGTACTTC. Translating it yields CASSYTGGEYEQYF.

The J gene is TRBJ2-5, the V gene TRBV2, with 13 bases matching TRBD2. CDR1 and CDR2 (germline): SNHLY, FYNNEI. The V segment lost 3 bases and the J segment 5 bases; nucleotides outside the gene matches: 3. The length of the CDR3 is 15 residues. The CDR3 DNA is TGTGCCAGCAGTGACACTAGCGGGGGGGCCGAGACCCAGTACTTC. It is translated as CASSDTSGGAETQYF.

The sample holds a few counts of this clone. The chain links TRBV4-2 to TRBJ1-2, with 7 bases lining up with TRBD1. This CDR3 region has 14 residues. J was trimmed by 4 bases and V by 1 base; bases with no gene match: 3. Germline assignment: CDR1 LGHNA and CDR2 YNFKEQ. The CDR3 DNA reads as TGTGCCAGCAGCCAAGTGAGGGACAGCTATGGCTACACCTTC. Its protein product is CASSQVRDSYGYTF.

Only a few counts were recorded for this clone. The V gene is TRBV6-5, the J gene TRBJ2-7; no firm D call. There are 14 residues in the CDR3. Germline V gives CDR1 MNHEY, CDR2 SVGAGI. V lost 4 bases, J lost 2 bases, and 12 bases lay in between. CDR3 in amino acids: CASSSDVSAYEQYF. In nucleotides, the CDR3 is TGTGCCAGCAGTTCAGATGTCTCGGCCTACGAGCAGTACTTC.

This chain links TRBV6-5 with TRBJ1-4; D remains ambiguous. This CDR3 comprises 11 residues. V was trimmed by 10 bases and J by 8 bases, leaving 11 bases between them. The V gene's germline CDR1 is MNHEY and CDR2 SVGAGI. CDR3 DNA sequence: TGTGCCACCGGGCTCGGGGAAAAACTGTTTTTT. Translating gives CATGLGEKLFF.

CDR3 DNA sequence: TGTGCCAGTAGTATAGGTAGCGGGGGGGCCAACACCGGGGAGCTGTTTTTT. Its translation: CASSIGSGGANTGELFF. The V and J genes are TRBV19 and TRBJ2-2, with 11 nucleotides matching TRBD2. Looked up from germline, CDR1 is LNHDA and CDR2 is SQIVND (reference sequence). The CDR3 is 17 amino acids. V trimming: 1 base; J trimming: 2 bases; junction bases outside the gene matches: 3.

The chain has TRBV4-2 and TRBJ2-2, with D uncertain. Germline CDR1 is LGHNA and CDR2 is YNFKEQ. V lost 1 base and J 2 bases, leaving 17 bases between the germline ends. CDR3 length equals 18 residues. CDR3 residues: CASSQGRATLSNTGELFF. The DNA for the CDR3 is TGTGCCAGCAGCCAAGGACGAGCCACGCTGTCCAACACCGGGGAGCTGTTTTTT.

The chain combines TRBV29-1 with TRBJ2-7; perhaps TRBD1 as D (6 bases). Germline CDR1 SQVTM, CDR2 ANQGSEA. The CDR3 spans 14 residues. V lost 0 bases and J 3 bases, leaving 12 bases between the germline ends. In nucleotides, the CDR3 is TGCAGCGTTGAAGATCGGACAGAAGGCTACGAGCAGTACTTC. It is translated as CSVEDRTEGYEQYF.

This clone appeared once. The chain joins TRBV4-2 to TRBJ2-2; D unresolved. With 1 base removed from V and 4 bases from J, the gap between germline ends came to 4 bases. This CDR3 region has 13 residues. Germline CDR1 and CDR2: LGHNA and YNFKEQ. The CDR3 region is CASSQVGTGELFF. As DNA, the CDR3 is TGTGCCAGCAGCCAAGTGGGCACCGGGGAGCTGTTTTTT.

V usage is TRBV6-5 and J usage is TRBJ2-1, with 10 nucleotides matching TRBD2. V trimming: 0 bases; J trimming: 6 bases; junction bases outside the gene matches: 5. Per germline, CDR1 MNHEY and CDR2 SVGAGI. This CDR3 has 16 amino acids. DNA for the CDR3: TGTGCCAGCAGTTACTCGGCTAGCGGGAGCGGCAATGAGCAGTTCTTC. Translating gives CASSYSASGSGNEQFF.

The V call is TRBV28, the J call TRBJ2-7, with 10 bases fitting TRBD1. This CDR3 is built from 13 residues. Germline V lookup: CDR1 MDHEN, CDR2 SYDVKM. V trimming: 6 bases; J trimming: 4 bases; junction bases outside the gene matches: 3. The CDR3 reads CASSPDRGYEQYF. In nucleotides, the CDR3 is TGTGCCAGCAGCCCGGACAGGGGGTACGAGCAGTACTTC.

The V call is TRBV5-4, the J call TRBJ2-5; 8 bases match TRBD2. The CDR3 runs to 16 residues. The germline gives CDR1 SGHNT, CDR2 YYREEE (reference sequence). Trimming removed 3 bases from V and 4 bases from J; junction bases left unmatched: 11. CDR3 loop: CASSSAGTGGTETQYF. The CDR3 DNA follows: TGTGCCAGCAGCTCGGCCGGTACGGGGGGGACAGAGACCCAGTACTTC.

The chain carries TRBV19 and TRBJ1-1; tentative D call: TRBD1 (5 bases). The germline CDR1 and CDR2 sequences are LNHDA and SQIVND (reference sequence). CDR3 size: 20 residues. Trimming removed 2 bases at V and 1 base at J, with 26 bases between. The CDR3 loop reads CASSIIQTIGAAYKNTEAFF. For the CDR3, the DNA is TGTGCCAGTAGTATAATACAAACGATAGGGGCGGCCTACAAGAACACTGAAGCTTTCTTT. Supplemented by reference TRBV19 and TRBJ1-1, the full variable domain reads DGGITQSPKYLFRKEGQNVTLSCEQNLNHDAMYWYRQDPGQGLRLIYYSQIVNDFQKGDIAEGYSVSREKKESFPLTVTSAQKNPTAFYLCASSIIQTIGAAYKNTEAFFGQGTRLTVV.

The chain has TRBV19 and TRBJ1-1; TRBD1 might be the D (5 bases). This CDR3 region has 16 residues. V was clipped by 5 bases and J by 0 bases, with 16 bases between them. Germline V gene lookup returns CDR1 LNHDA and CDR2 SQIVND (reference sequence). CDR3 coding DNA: TGTGCCAGTAGTGCCTCTCCGGGGGGTCTGAACACTGAAGCTTTCTTT. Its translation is CASSASPGGLNTEAFF.

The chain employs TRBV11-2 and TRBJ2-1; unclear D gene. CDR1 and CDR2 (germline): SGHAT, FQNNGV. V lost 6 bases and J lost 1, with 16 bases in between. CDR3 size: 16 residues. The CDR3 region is CASRRVFGLSYNEQFF. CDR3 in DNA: TGTGCCAGCAGGAGAGTCTTTGGTTTGTCCTACAATGAGCAGTTCTTC.

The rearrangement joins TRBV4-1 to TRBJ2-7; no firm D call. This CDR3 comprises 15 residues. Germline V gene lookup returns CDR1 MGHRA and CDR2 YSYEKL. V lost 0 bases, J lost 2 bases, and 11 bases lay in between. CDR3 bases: TGCGCCAGCAGCCAAGATCTTGGAAGGACCTACGAGCAGTACTTC. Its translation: CASSQDLGRTYEQYF.

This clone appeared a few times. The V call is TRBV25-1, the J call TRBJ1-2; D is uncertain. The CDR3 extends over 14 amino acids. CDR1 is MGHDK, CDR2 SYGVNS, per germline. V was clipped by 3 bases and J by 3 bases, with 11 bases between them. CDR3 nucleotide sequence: TGTGCCAGCAGTGATCCGACTGAGGACTATGGCTACACCTTC. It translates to CASSDPTEDYGYTF.

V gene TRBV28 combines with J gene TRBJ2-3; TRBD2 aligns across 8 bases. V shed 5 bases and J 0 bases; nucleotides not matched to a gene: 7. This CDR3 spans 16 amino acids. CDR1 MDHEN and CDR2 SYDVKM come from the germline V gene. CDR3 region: CASSPGLAYSTDTQYF. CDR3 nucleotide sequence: TGTGCCAGCAGTCCCGGACTAGCTTATAGCACAGATACGCAGTATTTT.

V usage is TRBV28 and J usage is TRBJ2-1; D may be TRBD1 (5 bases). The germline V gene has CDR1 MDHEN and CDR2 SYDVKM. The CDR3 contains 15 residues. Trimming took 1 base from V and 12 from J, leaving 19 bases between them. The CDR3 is CASSLSQQQALGQFF. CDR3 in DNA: TGTGCCAGCAGTTTATCCCAGCAACAGGCCCTGGGGCAGTTCTTC. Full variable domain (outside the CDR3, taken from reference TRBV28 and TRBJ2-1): DVKVTQSSRYLVKRTGEKVFLECVQDMDHENMFWYRQDPGLGLRLIYFSYDVKMKEKGDIPEGYSVSREKKERFSLILESASTNQTSMYLCASSLSQQQALGQFFGPGTRLTVL.

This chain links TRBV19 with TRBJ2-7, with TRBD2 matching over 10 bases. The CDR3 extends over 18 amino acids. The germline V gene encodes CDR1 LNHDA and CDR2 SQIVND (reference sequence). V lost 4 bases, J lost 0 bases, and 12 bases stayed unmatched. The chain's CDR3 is CASSTHAGLAESSYEQYF. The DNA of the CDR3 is TGTGCCAGTAGTACTCACGCTGGACTAGCGGAAAGCTCCTACGAGCAGTACTTC.

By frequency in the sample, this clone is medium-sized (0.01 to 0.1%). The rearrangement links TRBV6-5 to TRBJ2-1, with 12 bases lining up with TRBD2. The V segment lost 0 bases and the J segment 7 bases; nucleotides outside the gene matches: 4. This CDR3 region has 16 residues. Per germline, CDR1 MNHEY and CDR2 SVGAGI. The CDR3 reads CASSYSTTSGGNEQFF. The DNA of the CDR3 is TGTGCCAGCAGTTACTCGACGACTAGCGGGGGTAATGAGCAGTTCTTC.